The clone carrying this T cell receptor beta chain was detected many times. This CDR3 comprises 15 residues. V shed 8 bases and J 5 bases; nucleotides not matched to a gene: 12. Germline V gene lookup returns CDR1 SNHLY and CDR2 FYNNEI. Alpha and beta chains were covered, as first-strand cDNA relied on TRAV- and TRBV-specific primers. The authors ran 15 to 25 PCR cycles to amplify TCRs with a constant-region primer and V-primer adapter. The mRNA that was isolated underwent amplification by in vitro transcription. TCRdb passed the reads through MiXCR, listing each CDR3 protein once. The sample lists tens of thousands of distinct CDR3 sequences; 25% to 30% were seen once. This sample is part of a study of low-dose radiotherapy and immunotherapy resistance in tumors. Study in general: Each patient was administered nivolumab intravenously at 240 mg, which was a flat dose, every two weeks, along with intravenous ipilimumab at 1 mg/kg every six weeks. Every day for four cycles from cycle 1 day 1, patients took 300 mg of oral aspirin.

Time point here: after trial treatment. Treatment: LDRT plus nivolumab, ipilimumab, low-dose cyclophosphamide and aspirin (RACIN trial). The therapy administered to donors comprised nivolumab, ipilimumab, aspirin, low-dose cyclophosphamide and low-dose radiotherapy. This chain joins TRBV2 and TRBJ2-5; 9 bases are shared with TRBD1. The specimen was PBMCs, collected after low-dose radiotherapy plus immunotherapy. This clonotype was obtained from a male donor with prostate cancer. CDR3 in DNA: TGTGCCAGCCCTAAGGACAGGGGCAGAAGGGAGACCCAGTACTTC. This codes for CASPKDRGRRETQYF.